This passage covers 28 T cell receptor beta chains from one sample sequenced in a study of cytomegalovirus exposure and HLA in healthy donors. The PCR employed 60 Vbeta primers together with 13 Jbeta primers. Produced via immunoSEQ multiplex PCR; TCRdb's table is partial and in-frame only. The repertoire holds around 120,000 clones, 79% seen once, with around 4.4% in the top ten. The sequenced sample was PBMCs. These receptors were taken from a young man in good health and CMV-seropositive.

The V gene is TRBV30, the J gene TRBJ2-1; maybe TRBD2 (5 bases). V lost 1 base to trimming and J lost 0 bases, with 13 bases between them. The length of the CDR3 is 16 residues. The germline V gene has CDR1 GTSNPN and CDR2 SVGIG (reference sequence). The CDR3 sequence is CAWSDKDLSSYNEQFF. The CDR3 nucleotides read TGTGCCTGGAGTGACAAGGACTTAAGCTCCTACAATGAGCAGTTCTTC.

The chain combines TRBV18 with TRBJ2-7, with D hard to call. The germline CDR1 and CDR2 sequences are KGHSH and LQKENI. With 4 bases removed from V and 5 bases from J, the gap between germline ends came to 9 bases. The CDR3 runs 12 residues. The CDR3 loop is CASSLTRDEQYF. The CDR3 DNA is TGTGCCAGCTCACTCACCCGAGACGAGCAGTACTTC.

The chain links TRBV6-5 to TRBJ1-1; D is uncertain. Germline V gene lookup returns CDR1 MNHEY and CDR2 SVGAGI. The CDR3 is 13 residues long. V lost 6 bases and J 10 bases, leaving 18 bases between the germline ends. CDR3 residues: CASRQTRGLRAFF. CDR3 nucleotide sequence: TGTGCCAGCAGACAAACACGAGGCCTCAGAGCTTTCTTT.

CDR3 in amino acids: CASSQRIQDGNQPQHF. The CDR3 coding sequence is TGTGCCAGCAGCCAACGAATACAGGATGGCAATCAGCCCCAGCATTTT. The chain carries TRBV4-2 and TRBJ1-5; D is perhaps TRBD1 (5 bases). The CDR3 contains 16 residues. The V and J ends lost 2 bases and 2 bases respectively, with 13 bases between them. The germline gives CDR1 LGHNA, CDR2 YNFKEQ.

CDR3 nucleotide sequence: TGTGCCAGCGTTGACAGGGGGAGGGTTCAGCCCCAGCATTTT. Translation gives CASVDRGRVQPQHF. The chain recombines TRBV19 with TRBJ1-5; the match to TRBD1 covers 9 bases. The germline gives CDR1 LNHDA, CDR2 SQIVND (reference sequence). V was clipped by 9 bases and J by 6 bases; unmatched bases: 9. The CDR3 length is 14 residues.

The J gene is TRBJ2-1, the V gene TRBV4-2, with 10 bases identical to TRBD2. Germline CDR1 is LGHNA and CDR2 is YNFKEQ. The CDR3 is 18 residues long. With V trimmed by 0 bases and J by 8 bases, 13 bases remained unmatched. Here the CDR3 reads CASSQDGLSTSGKDEQFF. The DNA for the CDR3 is TGTGCCAGCAGCCAAGATGGACTTAGTACTAGCGGGAAGGATGAGCAGTTCTTC.

The chain employs TRBV4-1 and TRBJ1-2; D is perhaps TRBD1 (6 bases). V lost 0 bases and J 4 bases, leaving 12 bases between the germline ends. The germline gives CDR1 MGHRA, CDR2 YSYEKL. CDR3 length equals 15 residues. This CDR3 reads CASSQDYRAFYGYTF. The CDR3 nucleotides read TGCGCCAGCAGCCAAGATTACAGGGCCTTCTATGGCTACACCTTC.

The rearrangement links TRBV18 to TRBJ2-1; 12 nucleotides align to TRBD2. The CDR3 covers 15 residues. V lost 5 bases and J lost 9; bases outside the gene matches: 8. Germline V gives CDR1 KGHSH, CDR2 LQKENI. The CDR3 sequence is CASSAPSGGAGEQFF. DNA of the CDR3: TGTGCCAGCTCAGCCCCTAGCGGGGGGGCCGGTGAGCAGTTCTTC.

The chain has TRBV10-3 and TRBJ2-1; TRBD1 agrees at 9 bases. The CDR3 length is 13 residues. Germline V gene sequence: CDR1 ENHRY, CDR2 SYGVKD. Trimming cost V 10 bases and J 5 bases; bases outside gene matches: 6. CDR3 amino acids: CATGQGIDNEQFF. DNA of the CDR3: TGTGCCACCGGACAGGGGATTGACAATGAGCAGTTCTTC.

The V call is TRBV27, the J call TRBJ1-2; D unclear. The germline V gene has CDR1 MNHEY and CDR2 SMNVEV (reference sequence). Trimming took 3 bases from V and 0 from J, leaving 5 bases between them. This CDR3 is 13 amino acids long. The CDR3 DNA reads TGTGCCAGCAGTTTGGGCTCTAACTATGGCTACACCTTC. Translated: CASSLGSNYGYTF.

In its sample, this clone was seen a few times. The gene calls are TRBV6-5 and TRBJ2-2; a possible D gene is TRBD1 (5 bases). The germline CDR1 and CDR2 sequences are MNHEY and SVGAGI. This CDR3 contains 15 residues. Trimming removed 5 bases at V and 0 bases at J, with 10 bases between. CDR3 loop: CASSHTGTNTGELFF. The CDR3 DNA reads TGTGCCAGCAGTCATACAGGAACGAACACCGGGGAGCTGTTTTTT.

The rearrangement uses TRBV7-2 and TRBJ2-7; possible D gene TRBD2, 6 bases. Germline assignment: CDR1 SGHTA and CDR2 FQGNSA. The CDR3 has 16 amino acids. The ends were cut back, 2 bases at V and 0 bases at J, with 14 bases in the middle. CDR3 nucleotide sequence: TGTGCCAGCAGCTTACCCCGGGACTCGCTCTCCTACGAGCAGTACTTC. This codes for CASSLPRDSLSYEQYF.

This clone has more than one count but fewer than ten. The chain couples TRBV4-1 to TRBJ1-4; 7 positions match TRBD1. Losses at the gene ends were 1 base for V and 7 bases for J; bases not matched to a gene: 6. This CDR3 contains 15 residues. Germline CDR1 and CDR2: MGHRA and YSYEKL. CDR3 region: CASSQGTGSSEKLFF. DNA for the CDR3: TGCGCCAGCAGCCAAGGGACAGGTAGTAGTGAAAAACTGTTTTTT.

The chain has TRBV9 and TRBJ1-2; 8 bases are a match to TRBD1. This CDR3 is 14 amino acids long. Germline values: CDR1 SGDLS, CDR2 YYNGEE. With V trimmed by 1 base and J by 8 bases, 7 bases remained unmatched. CDR3 region: CASSVSTGVEGYTF. The CDR3 DNA reads TGTGCCAGCAGCGTATCGACAGGGGTTGAAGGCTACACCTTC.

V gene TRBV7-9 combines with J gene TRBJ1-1, with 8 positions matching TRBD1. The CDR3 contains 14 residues. V lost 0 bases and J lost 4; bases outside the gene matches: 1. Germline values: CDR1 SEHNR, CDR2 FQNEAQ (reference sequence). Here the CDR3 reads CASSLATGVTEAFF. The CDR3 nucleotides are TGTGCCAGCAGCTTAGCGACAGGGGTCACTGAAGCTTTCTTT.

The J gene is TRBJ1-1, the V gene TRBV6-5; maybe TRBD1 (6 bases). The germline CDR1 and CDR2 sequences are MNHEY and SVGAGI. V was shortened by 5 bases and J by 4 bases, with 11 bases between the two germline ends. The CDR3 spans 13 residues. The CDR3 here is CASSPGQTTEAFF. In DNA form, the CDR3 reads TGTGCCAGCAGTCCCGGACAGACCACTGAAGCTTTCTTT.

The chain employs TRBV19 and TRBJ1-5; 9 bases agree with TRBD1. The V gene's germline CDR1 is LNHDA and CDR2 SQIVND (reference sequence). CDR3 length equals 18 residues. V was pared by 4 bases and J by 4 bases, with 14 bases of the junction left unmatched. This CDR3 reads CASSTPRDRADPNQPQHF. CDR3 nucleotides: TGTGCCAGTAGTACACCTCGGGACAGGGCAGACCCGAATCAGCCCCAGCATTTT. The complete variable domain, with remaining parts taken from reference TRBV19 and TRBJ1-5, reads DGGITQSPKYLFRKEGQNVTLSCEQNLNHDAMYWYRQDPGQGLRLIYYSQIVNDFQKGDIAEGYSVSREKKESFPLTVTSAQKNPTAFYLCASSTPRDRADPNQPQHFGDGTRLSIL.

This clone showed up just a few times. The CDR3 nucleotides read TGTGCCAGCAGTCCACAGGGGACTCGCTACAATGAGCAGTTCTTC. Amino acids: CASSPQGTRYNEQFF. The chain carries TRBV6-6 and TRBJ2-1; D possibly corresponds to TRBD1 (7 bases). In germline, CDR1 is MNHNY, CDR2 SVGAGI (reference sequence). V lost 5 bases and J 3 bases, leaving 14 bases between the germline ends. This CDR3 spans 15 amino acids.

J is TRBJ1-2 and V is TRBV6-5, with D perhaps matching TRBD1 (5 bases). The CDR3 sequence is 16 residues long. Trimming pared 0 bases from V and 5 bases from J, leaving 16 bases between. From germline, CDR1 is MNHEY and CDR2 SVGAGI. This CDR3 reads CASSYSGLRGSYGYTF. The CDR3 DNA reads as TGTGCCAGCAGTTACTCGGGACTTCGCGGGAGTTATGGCTACACCTTC.

In this sample, this clone turned up a few times. This chain links TRBV10-3 with TRBJ1-2; 9 bases are shared with TRBD1. The CDR3 is 12 residues long. Unmatched junction bases numbered 1, after V lost 8 bases and J lost 3 bases. Germline CDR1 and CDR2: ENHRY and SYGVKD. The CDR3 sequence is CAIGTGYYGYTF. The CDR3 bases are TGTGCCATCGGGACAGGGTACTATGGCTACACCTTC.

This chain links TRBV10-3 with TRBJ2-2; D gene unclear. This CDR3 region has 14 residues. Germline values: CDR1 ENHRY, CDR2 SYGVKD. V gave up 3 bases and J gave up 0 bases, with 5 bases separating them. The DNA for the CDR3 is TGTGCCATCAGTGAACAAACGAACACCGGGGAGCTGTTTTTT. This codes for CAISEQTNTGELFF.

The chain has TRBV27 and TRBJ1-6; 8 bases fit TRBD1. V shed 5 bases, J shed 15 bases, and the junction held 9 bases outside the gene matches. CDR1 is MNHEY, CDR2 SMNVEV, per germline (reference sequence). The CDR3 consists of 13 residues. CDR3 bases: TGTGCCAGCAGTCTAGGACAGGGTCAATACCTCCACTTT. It codes for CASSLGQGQYLHF.

This rearrangement joins TRBV7-9 to TRBJ2-1; D not certain. Trimming took off 0 bases at V and 10 bases at J, with 13 bases between the two ends. The CDR3 extends over 14 amino acids. Germline V gene data show CDR1 as SEHNR and CDR2 as FQNEAQ (reference sequence). DNA of the CDR3: TGTGCCAGCAGCTTAGCGTCTGCGCGCCGGGAGCAGTTCTTC. The encoded protein is CASSLASARREQFF.

The J gene is TRBJ2-3, the V gene TRBV27; TRBD2 matches 7 bases. Per germline, CDR1 MNHEY and CDR2 SMNVEV (reference sequence). The CDR3 spans 16 residues. Trimming took 3 bases from V and 2 from J; bases not matched to a gene: 8. The CDR3 loop reads CASSFDGGTFTDTQYF. CDR3 bases: TGTGCCAGCAGTTTCGACGGGGGGACTTTCACAGATACGCAGTATTTT.

The chain combines TRBV7-3 with TRBJ2-5, with 14 positions matching TRBD2. The CDR3 contains 15 residues. J was trimmed by 7 bases and V by 5 bases; bases with no gene match: 6. Germline CDR1 is SGHTA and CDR2 is FQGTGA. Here the CDR3 DNA reads TGTGCCAGCAGCGAGGGACTAGCGGGGGCTACGACCCAGTACTTC. Protein: CASSEGLAGATTQYF.

The chain combines TRBV11-2 with TRBJ2-1, with 11 bases aligning to TRBD2. The CDR3 runs to 15 residues. Germline-derived CDR1 and CDR2 are SGHAT and FQNNGV. The V segment lost 5 bases and the J segment 9 bases; nucleotides outside the gene matches: 9. The CDR3 DNA reads as TGTGCCAGCAGCCAAACTAGCGGGAGAGTAGGTGAGCAGTTCTTC. This sequence encodes CASSQTSGRVGEQFF.

Worth noting for this clone: Mismatch with germline at one junction end may stem from a read error. Other nucleotide sequences from this sample produce the same CDR3. The chain links TRBV30 to TRBJ2-6; the match to TRBD2 covers 14 bases. This CDR3 is built from 15 residues. The germline CDR1 and CDR2 sequences are GTSNPN and SVGIG (reference sequence). The CDR3 sequence: CAWGLAGVGANVLTF. CDR3 DNA sequence: TGCGCCTGGGGACTAGCGGGAGTTGGGGCCAACGTCCTGACTTTC.

V is TRBV11-3 and J is TRBJ1-2; 10 bases align to TRBD1. The CDR3 has 15 residues. Trimming took 6 bases from V and 7 from J; bases not matched to a gene: 11. Germline CDR1 is SGHNT and CDR2 is YENEEA. The CDR3 loop reads CASREPGTGEGGYTF. The CDR3 nucleotides are TGTGCCAGCAGGGAACCCGGGACAGGGGAAGGTGGCTACACCTTC. Looking up the rest from reference TRBV11-3 and TRBJ1-2 gives the full variable domain: EAGVVQSPRYKIIEKKQPVAFWCNPISGHNTLYWYLQNLGQGPELLIRYENEEAVDDSQLPKDRFSAERLKGVDSTLKIQPAELGDSAVYLCASREPGTGEGGYTFGSGTRLTVV.